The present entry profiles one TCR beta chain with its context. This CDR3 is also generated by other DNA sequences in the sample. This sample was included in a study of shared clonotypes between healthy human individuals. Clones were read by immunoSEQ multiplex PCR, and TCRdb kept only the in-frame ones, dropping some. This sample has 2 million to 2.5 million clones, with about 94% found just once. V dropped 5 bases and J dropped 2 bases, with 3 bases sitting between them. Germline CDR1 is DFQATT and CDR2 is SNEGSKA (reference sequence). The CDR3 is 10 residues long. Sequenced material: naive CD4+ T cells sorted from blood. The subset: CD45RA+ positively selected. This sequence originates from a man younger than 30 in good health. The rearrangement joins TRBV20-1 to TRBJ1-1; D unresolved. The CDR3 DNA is TGCAGTGCTCCAAACACTGAAGCTTTCTTT. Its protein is CSAPNTEAFF.